This paragraph reports one T cell receptor (beta chain). Each CDR3 protein gets one entry after TCRdb re-called the 5' RACE reads with MiXCR. Here the sample spans roughly 500,000 distinct CDR3 sequences, roughly 21% being singletons. The record originates from a study of T cells after yellow fever vaccination. Germline loops: CDR1 SGDLS, CDR2 YYNGEE. The CDR3 extends over 15 amino acids. The V and J ends lost 0 bases and 0 bases respectively, with 10 bases between them. Material: PBMCs, obtained 15 days after the yellow fever booster vaccination. This TCR came from a young man who received the YFV17D yellow fever vaccine. This chain joins TRBV9 and TRBJ2-7, with a weak D call TRBD2 (6 bases). Written as DNA, the CDR3 is TGTGCCAGCAGCGTAGATATCGGGAGCTCCTACGAGCAGTACTTC. It translates to CASSVDIGSSYEQYF.